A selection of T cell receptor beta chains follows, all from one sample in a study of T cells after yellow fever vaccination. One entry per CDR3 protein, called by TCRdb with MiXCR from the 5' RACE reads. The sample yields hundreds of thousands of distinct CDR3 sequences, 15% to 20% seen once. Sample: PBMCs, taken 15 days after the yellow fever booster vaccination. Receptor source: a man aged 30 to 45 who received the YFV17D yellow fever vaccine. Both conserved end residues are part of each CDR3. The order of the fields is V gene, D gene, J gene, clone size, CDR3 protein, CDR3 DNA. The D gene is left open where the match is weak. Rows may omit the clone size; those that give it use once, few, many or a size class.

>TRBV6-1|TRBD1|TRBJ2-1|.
CASRTGTGGNEQFF
TGTGCCAGCAGGACCGGAACAGGGGGCAATGAGCAGTTCTTC
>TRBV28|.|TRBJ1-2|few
CASTGGAGYGYTF
TGTGCCAGCACGGGGGGGGCGGGCTATGGCTACACCTTC
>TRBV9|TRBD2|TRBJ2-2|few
CASSVTSGVETGELFF
TGTGCCAGCAGCGTGACTAGCGGGGTTGAAACCGGGGAGCTGTTTTTT
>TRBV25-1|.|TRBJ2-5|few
CASSQLGGQETQYF
TGTGCCAGCAGCCAACTTGGGGGCCAAGAGACCCAGTACTTC
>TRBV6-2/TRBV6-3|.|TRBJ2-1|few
CASTDNYNEQFF
TGTGCCAGCACAGACAACTACAATGAGCAGTTCTTC
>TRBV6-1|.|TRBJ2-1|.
CASSLTWTASVGEQFF
TGTGCCAGCAGCCTCACCTGGACAGCCTCAGTCGGTGAGCAGTTCTTC
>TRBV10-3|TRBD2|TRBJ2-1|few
CAIRESTGGRNEQFF
TGTGCCATCAGAGAGAGTACGGGAGGGAGAAATGAGCAGTTCTTC
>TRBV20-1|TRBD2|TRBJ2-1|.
CSAAWTSGPYNEQFF
TGCAGTGCCGCATGGACTAGCGGACCCTACAATGAGCAGTTCTTC
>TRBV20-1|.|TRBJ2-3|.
CSASDLAGSTDTQYF
TGCAGTGCTAGTGACTTGGCCGGGAGTACCGATACGCAGTATTTT
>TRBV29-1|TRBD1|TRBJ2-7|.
CSVPGQGPEQYF
TGCAGCGTTCCGGGACAGGGTCCCGAGCAGTACTTC
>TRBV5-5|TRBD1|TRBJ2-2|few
CASSSHYRGSVTGELFF
TGTGCCAGCAGCTCACACTACAGGGGTTCGGTCACCGGGGAGCTGTTTTTT
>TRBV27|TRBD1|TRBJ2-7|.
CASRKPGQGSYEQYF
TGTGCCAGCAGAAAGCCGGGACAGGGGTCCTACGAGCAGTACTTC
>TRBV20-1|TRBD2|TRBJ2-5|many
CSARPRLPGLAGGLETQYF
TGCAGTGCTAGACCTCGGCTTCCGGGACTAGCGGGAGGTCTGGAGACCCAGTACTTC
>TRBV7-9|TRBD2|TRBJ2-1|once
CASSPPVLLASYNEQFF
TGTGCCAGCAGCCCCCCGGTCTTACTAGCGTCCTACAATGAGCAGTTCTTC
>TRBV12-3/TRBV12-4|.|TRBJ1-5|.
CASSFDGRDAHF
TGTGCCAGCAGCTTCGACGGCAGGGATGCGCATTTT
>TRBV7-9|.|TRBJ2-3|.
CASSLFPFNTQYF
TGTGCCAGCAGCTTATTCCCCTTCAATACGCAGTATTTT
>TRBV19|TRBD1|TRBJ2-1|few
CASSIRGQGAFNEQFF
TGTGCCAGTAGTATTAGGGGACAGGGGGCATTCAATGAGCAGTTCTTC
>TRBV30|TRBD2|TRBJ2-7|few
CAWRGTRSSYEQYF
TGTGCCTGGAGAGGGACTAGGAGCTCCTACGAGCAGTACTTC
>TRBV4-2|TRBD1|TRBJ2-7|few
CASSPRQGQTYEQYF
TGTGCCAGCAGCCCCCGGCAGGGACAGACTTACGAGCAGTACTTC
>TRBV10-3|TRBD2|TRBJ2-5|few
CAISEGLEIEETQYF
TGTGCCATCAGTGAGGGACTAGAGATAGAAGAGACCCAGTACTTC
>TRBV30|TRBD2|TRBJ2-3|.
CAWSRVAGSTDTQYF
TGTGCCTGGAGTAGGGTAGCGGGAAGCACAGATACGCAGTATTTT
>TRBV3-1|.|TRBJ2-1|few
CASSQAALQNEQFF
TGTGCCAGCAGCCAGGCGGCACTCCAGAATGAGCAGTTCTTC
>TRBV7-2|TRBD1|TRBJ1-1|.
CASSSLGQGKAFF
TGTGCCAGCAGCTCACTTGGACAGGGGAAAGCTTTCTTT
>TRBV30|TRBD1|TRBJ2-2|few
CACSGTVRGGELFF
TGTGCCTGCTCCGGGACAGTAAGGGGAGGGGAGCTGTTTTTT
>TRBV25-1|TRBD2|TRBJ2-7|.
CASSEEPRRETYEQYF
TGTGCCAGCAGTGAAGAGCCGCGGCGGGAGACCTACGAGCAGTACTTC
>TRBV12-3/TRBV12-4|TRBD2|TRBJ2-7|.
CASSFPQGRGGEQYF
TGTGCCAGCAGTTTCCCCCAGGGGCGGGGGGGCGAGCAGTACTTC
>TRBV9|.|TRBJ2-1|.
CASSVGGRVTYNEQFF
TGTGCCAGCAGCGTAGGGGGCAGGGTTACCTACAATGAGCAGTTCTTC
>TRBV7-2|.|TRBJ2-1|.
CASSLVGLGAYNEQFF
TGTGCCAGCAGCTTAGTGGGACTGGGGGCTTACAATGAGCAGTTCTTC
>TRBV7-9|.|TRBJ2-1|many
CASTGDYNEQFF
TGTGCCAGCACGGGTGATTACAATGAGCAGTTCTTC
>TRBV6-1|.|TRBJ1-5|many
CASSESPGSDQPQHF
TGTGCCAGCAGTGAATCGCCAGGGTCCGATCAGCCCCAGCATTTT
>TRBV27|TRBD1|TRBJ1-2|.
CASSWGRGEDGYTF
TGTGCCAGCAGTTGGGGCAGGGGGGAGGATGGCTACACCTTC
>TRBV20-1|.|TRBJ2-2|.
CSATARTANTGELFF
TGCAGTGCTACAGCCCGGACGGCAAACACCGGGGAGCTGTTTTTT
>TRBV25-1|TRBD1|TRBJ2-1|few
CASRETGRNEQFF
TGTGCCAGCAGGGAGACAGGGCGCAATGAGCAGTTCTTC
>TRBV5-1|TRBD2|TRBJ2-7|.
CASSLVWDYYEQYF
TGCGCCAGCAGCTTGGTATGGGACTATTACGAGCAGTACTTC
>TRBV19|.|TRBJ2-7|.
CASSIAGGSSYEQYF
TGTGCCAGTAGTATAGCAGGCGGATCGTCCTACGAGCAGTACTTC
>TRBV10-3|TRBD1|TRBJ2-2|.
CATAWTGRPPGELFF
TGTGCCACCGCCTGGACAGGGCGACCTCCCGGGGAGCTGTTTTTT
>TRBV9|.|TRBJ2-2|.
CASSVSASNTGELFF
TGTGCCAGCAGCGTTTCGGCATCGAACACCGGGGAGCTGTTTTTT
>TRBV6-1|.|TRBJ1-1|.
CASIGGSSGTEAFF
TGTGCCAGCATTGGTGGAAGTTCGGGCACTGAAGCTTTCTTT
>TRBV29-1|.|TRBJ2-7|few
CSVVGVDRSYEQYF
TGCAGCGTTGTAGGGGTAGACAGATCCTACGAGCAGTACTTC